A selection of T cell receptor beta chains follows, all from one sample in a study of shared clonotypes between healthy human individuals. Some clones are missing from TCRdb's copy, which holds only in-frame ones; the method was immunoSEQ multiplex PCR. The sample lists roughly 590,000 clones, around 95% occurring once. Specimen: naive CD8+ T cells sorted from blood. The receptor source for this set is a woman in her 30s in good health. Both conserved end residues are part of each CDR3. D genes are given only for firm matches. Only part of the rows carry a size: once, few, many, or a class if the clone is expanded.

J | size | D | V | CDR3 | DNA
TRBJ2-7 | . | TRBD1 | TRBV7-9 | CASRPTGTVHEQYF | TGTGCCAGCAGACCGACCGGGACAGTTCACGAGCAGTACTTC
TRBJ1-5 | once | . | TRBV25-1 | CASSPGGLGQPQHF | TGTGCCAGCAGCCCCGGGGGATTGGGTCAGCCCCAGCATTTT
TRBJ1-4 | . | . | TRBV7-9 | CASSPQHGGAKEKLFF | TGTGCCAGCAGCCCACAGCATGGGGGCGCAAAAGAAAAACTGTTTTTT
TRBJ1-2 | . | . | TRBV13 | CASSQGSGPGDGYTF | TGTGCCAGCAGCCAAGGGTCTGGGCCCGGGGATGGCTACACCTTC
TRBJ2-5 | . | TRBD1 | TRBV5-4 | CASSTEAGGQETQYF | TGTGCCAGCAGCACGGAGGCAGGGGGCCAAGAGACCCAGTACTTC
TRBJ2-7 | . | TRBD2 | TRBV27 | CASSATSALSYEQYF | TGTGCCAGCAGCGCCACTAGCGCGCTCTCCTACGAGCAGTACTTC
TRBJ2-3 | . | . | TRBV9 | CASSMSLDTQYF | TGTGCCAGCAGCATGTCCCTTGATACGCAGTATTTT
TRBJ2-3 | once | TRBD2 | TRBV7-9 | CASSSPSGTWDTQYF | TGTGCCAGCAGCTCCCCTAGCGGGACATGGGATACGCAGTATTTT
TRBJ2-7 | . | . | TRBV29-1 | CSVEWSSYEQYF | TGCAGCGTTGAATGGAGCTCCTACGAGCAGTACTTC
TRBJ1-1 | . | . | TRBV4-2 | CASSPTGANTEAFF | TGTGCCAGCAGCCCGACGGGAGCGAACACTGAAGCTTTCTTT
TRBJ2-3 | . | . | TRBV27 | CASRPIDRDTQYF | TGTGCCAGCAGACCCATCGACCGGGATACGCAGTATTTT
TRBJ2-3 | . | TRBD2 | TRBV4-2 | CASSQGTSGSLGTQYF | TGTGCCAGCAGCCAGGGGACTAGCGGGAGCCTTGGAACGCAGTATTTT
TRBJ2-5 | . | . | TRBV5-4 | CASSSESAETQYF | TGTGCCAGCAGCTCTGAGTCGGCGGAGACCCAGTACTTC
TRBJ2-1 | . | TRBD2 | TRBV4-1 | CASSQAKTSGRFHEQFF | TGCGCCAGCAGCCAAGCAAAGACTAGCGGGAGATTCCATGAGCAGTTCTTC
TRBJ1-2 | . | . | TRBV5-1 | CASSPDQSFYGYTF | TGCGCCAGCAGCCCAGACCAAAGCTTCTATGGCTACACCTTC
TRBJ1-2 | . | TRBD1 | TRBV6-5 | CASSSAGQGLAGYTF | TGTGCCAGCAGTTCAGCGGGACAGGGTCTTGCTGGCTACACCTTC
TRBJ2-1 | . | TRBD2 | TRBV7-7 | CASSLASGAGGPDEQFF | TGTGCCAGCAGCTTAGCCTCGGGGGCGGGAGGGCCGGATGAGCAGTTCTTC
TRBJ2-6 | . | . | TRBV19 | CASSIVVGPISGANVLTF | TGTGCCAGTAGTATCGTAGTGGGACCCATCTCTGGGGCCAACGTCCTGACTTTC
TRBJ2-7 | . | TRBD1 | TRBV5-6 | CASSFGTGKTYEQYF | TGTGCCAGCAGCTTCGGGACAGGGAAGACCTACGAGCAGTACTTC
TRBJ2-1 | . | . | TRBV27 | CASSFSAYNEQFF | TGTGCCAGCAGTTTTAGTGCGTACAATGAGCAGTTCTTC
TRBJ1-2 | . | TRBD1 | TRBV19 | CASELGQGSYGYTF | TGTGCCAGCGAGCTTGGACAGGGAAGCTATGGCTACACCTTC
TRBJ2-7 | . | . | TRBV7-9 | CASNLGVYEQYF | TGTGCCAGTAACCTGGGAGTCTACGAGCAGTACTTC
TRBJ1-1 | few | . | TRBV7-9 | CASSFGTEAFF | TGTGCCAGCAGCTTTGGCACTGAAGCTTTCTTT
TRBJ2-5 | . | . | TRBV6-1 | CASSEMSGGKETQYF | TGTGCCAGCAGTGAAATGAGTGGTGGAAAAGAGACCCAGTACTTC
TRBJ1-2 | once | . | TRBV30 | CAGGDPNDYGYTF | TGTGCCGGGGGGGATCCGAACGACTATGGCTACACCTTC
TRBJ2-7 | . | TRBD2 | TRBV5-8 | CASRARTSDPYEQYF | TGTGCCAGCAGAGCGAGGACTAGTGATCCCTACGAGCAGTACTTC
TRBJ2-5 | . | . | TRBV28 | CASSPDRATKETQYF | TGTGCCAGCAGTCCCGACAGAGCAACCAAAGAGACCCAGTACTTC
TRBJ1-6 | . | . | TRBV7-3 | CASSLSSDSHSNSPLHF | TGTGCCAGCAGCTTATCTTCGGACAGCCATAGTAATTCACCCCTCCACTTT
TRBJ2-6 | . | . | TRBV27 | CASSPGGGFIAGANVLTF | TGTGCCAGCAGCCCCGGCGGAGGATTCATTGCTGGGGCCAACGTCCTGACTTTC
TRBJ2-7 | . | . | TRBV4-1 | CASSQAEDVYQHYEQYF | TGCGCCAGCAGCCAAGCGGAGGACGTATATCAACACTACGAGCAGTACTTC
TRBJ2-1 | . | TRBD2 | TRBV2 | CASSETGLAGDLSSYNEQFF | TGTGCCAGCAGCGAGACCGGACTAGCGGGAGACCTGAGCTCCTACAATGAGCAGTTCTTC
TRBJ2-1 | . | TRBD2 | TRBV29-1 | CSVGEGARPYNEQFF | TGCAGCGTTGGGGAGGGCGCCAGGCCCTACAATGAGCAGTTCTTC
TRBJ2-1 | . | . | TRBV15 | CATSRDHGDPEQFF | TGTGCCACCAGCAGAGATCACGGGGATCCTGAGCAGTTCTTC